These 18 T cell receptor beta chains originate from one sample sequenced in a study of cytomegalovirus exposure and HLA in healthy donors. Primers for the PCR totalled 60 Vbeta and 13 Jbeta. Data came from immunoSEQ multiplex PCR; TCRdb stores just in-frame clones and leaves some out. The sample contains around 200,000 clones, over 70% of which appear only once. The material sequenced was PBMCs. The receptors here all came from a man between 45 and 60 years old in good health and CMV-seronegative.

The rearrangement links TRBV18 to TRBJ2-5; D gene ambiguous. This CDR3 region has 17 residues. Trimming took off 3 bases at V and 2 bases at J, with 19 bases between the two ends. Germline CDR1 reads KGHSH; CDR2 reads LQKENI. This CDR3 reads CASSPSGDIGWQETQYF. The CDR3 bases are TGTGCCAGCTCACCGTCTGGTGACATCGGTTGGCAAGAGACCCAGTACTTC. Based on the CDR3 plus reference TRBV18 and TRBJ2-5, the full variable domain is NAGVMQNPRHLVRRRGQEARLRCSPMKGHSHVYWYRQLPEEGLKFMVYLQKENIIDESGMPKERFSAEFPKEGPSILRIQQVVRGDSAAYFCASSPSGDIGWQETQYFGPGTRLLVL.

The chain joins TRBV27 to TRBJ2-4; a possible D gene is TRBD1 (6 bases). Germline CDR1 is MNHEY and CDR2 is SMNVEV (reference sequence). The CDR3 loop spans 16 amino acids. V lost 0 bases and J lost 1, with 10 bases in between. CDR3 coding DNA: TGTGCCAGCAGTTTATCGAGGGGGATGGCCAAAAACATTCAGTACTTC. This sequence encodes CASSLSRGMAKNIQYF.

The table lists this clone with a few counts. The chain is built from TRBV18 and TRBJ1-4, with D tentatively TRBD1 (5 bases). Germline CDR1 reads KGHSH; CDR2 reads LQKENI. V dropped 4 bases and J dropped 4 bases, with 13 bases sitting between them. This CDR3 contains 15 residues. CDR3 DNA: TGTGCCAGCTCACAAAAGACAGCCGGTAATGAAAAACTGTTTTTT. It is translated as CASSQKTAGNEKLFF.

CDR3 sequence (DNA): TGCGCCAGCAGCCAAGCGGTTGGACAGGGGAGGATTCTTGGCACCTTC. It is translated as CASSQAVGQGRILGTF. The chain joins TRBV4-3 to TRBJ1-2, with 9 bases that match TRBD1. Trimming at V came to 1 base and at J to 13 bases, leaving 16 bases not matched to a gene. This CDR3 has 16 residues. Germline assignment: CDR1 LGHNA and CDR2 YSLEER.

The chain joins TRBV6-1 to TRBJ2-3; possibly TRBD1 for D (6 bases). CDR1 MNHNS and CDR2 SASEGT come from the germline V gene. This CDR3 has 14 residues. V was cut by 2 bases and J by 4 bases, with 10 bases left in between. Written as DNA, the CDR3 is TGTGCCAGCAGTGAATACAGGGCCCCAGATACGCAGTATTTT. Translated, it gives CASSEYRAPDTQYF.

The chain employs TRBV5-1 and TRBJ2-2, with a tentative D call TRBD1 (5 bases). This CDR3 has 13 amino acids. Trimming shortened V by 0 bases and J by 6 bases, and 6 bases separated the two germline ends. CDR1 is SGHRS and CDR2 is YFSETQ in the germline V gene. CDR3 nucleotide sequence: TGCGCCAGCAGCTTGGAAGGGGCCGGGGAGCTGTTTTTT. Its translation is CASSLEGAGELFF.

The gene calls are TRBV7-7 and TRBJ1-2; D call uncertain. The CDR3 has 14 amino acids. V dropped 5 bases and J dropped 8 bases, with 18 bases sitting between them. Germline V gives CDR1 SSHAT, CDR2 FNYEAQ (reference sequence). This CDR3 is CASSNLGGLRGYTF. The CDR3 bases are TGTGCCAGCAGCAACTTAGGCGGACTGAGGGGCTACACCTTC. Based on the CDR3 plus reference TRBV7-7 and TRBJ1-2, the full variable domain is GAGVSQSPRYKVTKRGQDVTLRCDPISSHATLYWYQQALGQGPEFLTYFNYEAQPDKSGLPSDRFSAERPEGSISTLTIQRTEQRDSAMYRCASSNLGGLRGYTFGSGTRLTVV.

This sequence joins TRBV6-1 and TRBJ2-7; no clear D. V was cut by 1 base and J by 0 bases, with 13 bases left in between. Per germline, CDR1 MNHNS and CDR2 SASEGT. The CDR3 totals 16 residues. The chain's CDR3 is CASSEVAHSSSYEQYF. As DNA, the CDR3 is TGTGCCAGCAGTGAAGTCGCACATTCTAGCTCCTACGAGCAGTACTTC.

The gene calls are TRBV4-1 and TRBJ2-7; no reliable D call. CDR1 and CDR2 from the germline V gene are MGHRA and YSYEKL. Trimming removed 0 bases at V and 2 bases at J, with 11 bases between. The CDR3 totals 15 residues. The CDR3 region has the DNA TGCGCCAGCAGCCAAGATTGGGCAGAAACCTACGAGCAGTACTTC. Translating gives CASSQDWAETYEQYF.

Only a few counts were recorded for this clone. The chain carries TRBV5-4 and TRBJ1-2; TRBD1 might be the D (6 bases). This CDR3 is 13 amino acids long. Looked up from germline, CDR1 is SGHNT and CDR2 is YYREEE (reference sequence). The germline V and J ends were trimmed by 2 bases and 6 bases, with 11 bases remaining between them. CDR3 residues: CASSFTGKNGYTF. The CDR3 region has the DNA TGTGCCAGCAGCTTTACAGGGAAAAATGGCTACACCTTC.

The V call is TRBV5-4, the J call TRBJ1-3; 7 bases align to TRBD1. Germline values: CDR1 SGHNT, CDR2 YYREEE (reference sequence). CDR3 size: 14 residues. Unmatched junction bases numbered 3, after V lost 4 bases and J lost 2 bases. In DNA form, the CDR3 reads TGTGCCAGCAGCCAGGACAGGACTGGAAACACCATATATTTT. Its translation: CASSQDRTGNTIYF.

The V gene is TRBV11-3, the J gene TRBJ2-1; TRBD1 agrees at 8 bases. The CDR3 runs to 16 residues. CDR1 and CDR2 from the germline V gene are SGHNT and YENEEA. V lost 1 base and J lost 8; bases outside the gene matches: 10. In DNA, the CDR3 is TGTGCCAGCAGCTTAGGGGGGTCAGGGGGCAAGGATGAGCAGTTCTTC. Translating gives CASSLGGSGGKDEQFF.

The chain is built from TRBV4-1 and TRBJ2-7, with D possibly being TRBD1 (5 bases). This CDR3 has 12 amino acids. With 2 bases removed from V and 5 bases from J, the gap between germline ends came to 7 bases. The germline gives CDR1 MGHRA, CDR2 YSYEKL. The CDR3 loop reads CASSQQGHEQYF. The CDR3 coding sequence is TGCGCCAGCAGCCAACAGGGTCACGAGCAGTACTTC.

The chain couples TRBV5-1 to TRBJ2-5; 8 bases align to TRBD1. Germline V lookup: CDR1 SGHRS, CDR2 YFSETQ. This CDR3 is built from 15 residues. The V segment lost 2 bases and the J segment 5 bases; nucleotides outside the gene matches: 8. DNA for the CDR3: TGCGCCAGCAGCTTAAGTTCCAGGGGGCGCGAGACCCAGTACTTC. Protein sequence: CASSLSSRGRETQYF.

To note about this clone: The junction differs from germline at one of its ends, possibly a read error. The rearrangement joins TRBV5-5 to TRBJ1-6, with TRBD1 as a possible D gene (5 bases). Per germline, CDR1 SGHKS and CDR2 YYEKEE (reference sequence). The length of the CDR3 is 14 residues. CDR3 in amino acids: CASRLEGDNSPLHF. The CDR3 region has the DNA TGTGCCAGCAGGTTGGAAGGGGATAATTCACCCCTCCACTTT. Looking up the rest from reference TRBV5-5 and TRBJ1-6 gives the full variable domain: DAGVTQSPTHLIKTRGQQVTLRCSPISGHKSVSWYQQVLGQGPQFIFQYYEKEERGRGNFPDRFSARQFPNYSSELNVNALLLGDSALYLCASRLEGDNSPLHFGNGTRLTVT.

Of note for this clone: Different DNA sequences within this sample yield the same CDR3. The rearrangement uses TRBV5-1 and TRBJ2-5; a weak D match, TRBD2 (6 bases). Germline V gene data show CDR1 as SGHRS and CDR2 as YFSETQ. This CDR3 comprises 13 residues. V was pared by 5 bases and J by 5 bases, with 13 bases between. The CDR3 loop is CASSLGGGETQYF. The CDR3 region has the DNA TGCGCCAGCAGTCTCGGGGGAGGCGAGACCCAGTACTTC.

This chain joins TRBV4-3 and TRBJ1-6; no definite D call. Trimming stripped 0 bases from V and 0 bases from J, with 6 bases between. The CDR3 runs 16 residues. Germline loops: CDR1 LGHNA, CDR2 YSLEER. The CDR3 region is CASSQEVSSYNSPLHF. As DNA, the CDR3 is TGCGCCAGCAGCCAAGAAGTCAGCTCCTATAATTCACCCCTCCACTTT.

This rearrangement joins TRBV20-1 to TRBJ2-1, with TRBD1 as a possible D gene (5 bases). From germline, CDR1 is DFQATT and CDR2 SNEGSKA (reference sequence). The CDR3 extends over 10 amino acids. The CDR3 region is CSLQRGEQFF. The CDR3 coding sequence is TGCAGCTTACAAAGGGGTGAGCAGTTCTTC.